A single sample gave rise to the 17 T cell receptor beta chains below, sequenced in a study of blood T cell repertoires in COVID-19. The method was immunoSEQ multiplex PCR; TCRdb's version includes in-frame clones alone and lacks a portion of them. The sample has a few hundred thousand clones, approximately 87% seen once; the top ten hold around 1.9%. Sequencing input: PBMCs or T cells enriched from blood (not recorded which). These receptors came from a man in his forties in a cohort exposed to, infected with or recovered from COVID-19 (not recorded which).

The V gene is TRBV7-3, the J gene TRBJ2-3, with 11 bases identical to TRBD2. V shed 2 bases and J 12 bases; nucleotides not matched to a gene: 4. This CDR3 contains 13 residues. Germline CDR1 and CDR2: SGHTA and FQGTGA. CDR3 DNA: TGTGCCAGCAGCTTACCCACTAGCGGGAGTCAGTATTTT. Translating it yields CASSLPTSGSQYF.

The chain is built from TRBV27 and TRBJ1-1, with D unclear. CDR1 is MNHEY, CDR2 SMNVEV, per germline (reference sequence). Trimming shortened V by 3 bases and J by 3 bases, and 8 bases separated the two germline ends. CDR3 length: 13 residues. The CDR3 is CASSLRRDTEAFF. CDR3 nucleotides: TGTGCCAGCAGTTTGAGGAGAGACACTGAAGCTTTCTTT.

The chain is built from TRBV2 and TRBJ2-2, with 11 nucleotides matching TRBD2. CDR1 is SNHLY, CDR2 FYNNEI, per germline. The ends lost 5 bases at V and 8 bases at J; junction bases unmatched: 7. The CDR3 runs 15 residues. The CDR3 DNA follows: TGTGCCAGCAGTACTAGCGGGAGTATTTCGGGGGAGCTGTTTTTT. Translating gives CASSTSGSISGELFF.

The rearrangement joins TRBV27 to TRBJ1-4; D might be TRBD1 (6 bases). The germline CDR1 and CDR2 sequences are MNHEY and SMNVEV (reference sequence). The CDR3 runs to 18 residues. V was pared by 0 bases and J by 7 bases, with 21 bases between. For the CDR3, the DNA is TGTGCCAGCAGTTTATCGTCCCCATTCGGGGGGCGTTTTGAAAAACTGTTTTTT. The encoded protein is CASSLSSPFGGRFEKLFF.

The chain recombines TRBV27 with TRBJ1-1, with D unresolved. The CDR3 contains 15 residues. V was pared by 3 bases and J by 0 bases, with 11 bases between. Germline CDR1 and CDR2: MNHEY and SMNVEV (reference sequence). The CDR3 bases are TGTGCCAGCAGTTTTACGGGATCCATGAACACTGAAGCTTTCTTT. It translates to CASSFTGSMNTEAFF.

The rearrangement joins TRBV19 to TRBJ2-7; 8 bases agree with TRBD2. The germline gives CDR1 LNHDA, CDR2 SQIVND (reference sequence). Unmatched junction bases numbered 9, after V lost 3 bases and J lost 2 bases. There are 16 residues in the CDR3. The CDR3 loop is CASSMANGLATYEQYF. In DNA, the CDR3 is TGTGCCAGTAGTATGGCCAACGGACTAGCCACCTACGAGCAGTACTTC.

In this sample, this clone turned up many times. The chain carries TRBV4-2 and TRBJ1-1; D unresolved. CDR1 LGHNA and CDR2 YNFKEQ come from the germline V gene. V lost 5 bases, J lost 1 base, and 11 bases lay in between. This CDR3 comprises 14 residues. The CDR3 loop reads CASSSRMANTEAFF. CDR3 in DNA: TGTGCCAGCAGCTCTCGCATGGCGAACACTGAAGCTTTCTTT.

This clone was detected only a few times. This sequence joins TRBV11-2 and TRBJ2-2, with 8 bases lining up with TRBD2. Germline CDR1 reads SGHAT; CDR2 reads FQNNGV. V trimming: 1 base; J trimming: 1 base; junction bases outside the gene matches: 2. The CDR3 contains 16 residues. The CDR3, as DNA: TGTGCCAGCAGCTTAGTTCTAGCGGGGAACACCGGGGAGCTGTTTTTT. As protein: CASSLVLAGNTGELFF. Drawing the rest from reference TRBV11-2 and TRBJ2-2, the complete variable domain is EAGVAQSPRYKIIEKRQSVAFWCNPISGHATLYWYQQILGQGPKLLIQFQNNGVVDDSQLPKDRFSAERLKGVDSTLKIQPAKLEDSAVYLCASSLVLAGNTGELFFGEGSRLTVL.

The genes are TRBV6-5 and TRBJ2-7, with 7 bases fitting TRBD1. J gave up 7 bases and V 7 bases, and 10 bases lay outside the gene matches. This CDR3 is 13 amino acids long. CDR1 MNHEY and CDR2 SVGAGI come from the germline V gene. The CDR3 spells CASNPGTVREQYF. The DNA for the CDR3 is TGTGCCAGCAACCCGGGGACAGTCCGAGAGCAGTACTTC.

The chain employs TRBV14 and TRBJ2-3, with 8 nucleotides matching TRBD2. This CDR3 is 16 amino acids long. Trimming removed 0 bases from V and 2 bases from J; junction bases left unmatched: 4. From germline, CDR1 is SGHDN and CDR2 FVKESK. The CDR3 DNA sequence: TGTGCCAGCAGCCAAGAAAGCGGGAGCTTCACAGATACGCAGTATTTT. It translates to CASSQESGSFTDTQYF.

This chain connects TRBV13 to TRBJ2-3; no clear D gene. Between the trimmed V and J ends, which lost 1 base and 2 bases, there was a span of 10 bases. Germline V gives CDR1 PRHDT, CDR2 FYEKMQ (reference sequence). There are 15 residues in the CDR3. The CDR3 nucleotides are TGTGCCAGCAGCTTAGTTGTGGGCAACACAGATACGCAGTATTTT. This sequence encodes CASSLVVGNTDTQYF. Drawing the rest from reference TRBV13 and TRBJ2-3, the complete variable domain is AAGVIQSPRHLIKEKRETATLKCYPIPRHDTVYWYQQGPGQDPQFLISFYEKMQSDKGSIPDRFSAQQFSDYHSELNMSSLELGDSALYFCASSLVVGNTDTQYFGPGTRLTVL.

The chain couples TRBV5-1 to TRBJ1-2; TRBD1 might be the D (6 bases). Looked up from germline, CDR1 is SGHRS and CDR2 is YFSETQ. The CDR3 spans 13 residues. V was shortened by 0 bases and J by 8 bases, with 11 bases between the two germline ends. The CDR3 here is CASSLGQEYGYTF. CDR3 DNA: TGCGCCAGCAGCTTGGGACAGGAGTACGGCTACACCTTC.

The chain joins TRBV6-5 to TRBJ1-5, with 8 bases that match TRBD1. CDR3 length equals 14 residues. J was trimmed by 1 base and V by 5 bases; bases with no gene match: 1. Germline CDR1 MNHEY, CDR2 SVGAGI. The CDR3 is CASSRTGSNQPQHF. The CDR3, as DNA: TGTGCCAGCAGTCGGACAGGGAGCAATCAGCCCCAGCATTTT.

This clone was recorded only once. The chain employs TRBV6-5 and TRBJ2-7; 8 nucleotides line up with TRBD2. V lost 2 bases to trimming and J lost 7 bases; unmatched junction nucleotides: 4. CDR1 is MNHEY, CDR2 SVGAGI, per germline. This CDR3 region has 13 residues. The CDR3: CASSYPGLGEQYF. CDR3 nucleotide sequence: TGTGCCAGCAGTTACCCGGGACTAGGAGAGCAGTACTTC.

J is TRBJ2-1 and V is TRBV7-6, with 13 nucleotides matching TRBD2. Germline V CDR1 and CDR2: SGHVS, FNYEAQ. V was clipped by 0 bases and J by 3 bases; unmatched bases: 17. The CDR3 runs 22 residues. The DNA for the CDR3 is TGTGCCAGCAGCTTAGCGAGGACTAGCGGGAGACTAGGAACCCGGCTCTACAATGAGCAGTTCTTC. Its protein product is CASSLARTSGRLGTRLYNEQFF.

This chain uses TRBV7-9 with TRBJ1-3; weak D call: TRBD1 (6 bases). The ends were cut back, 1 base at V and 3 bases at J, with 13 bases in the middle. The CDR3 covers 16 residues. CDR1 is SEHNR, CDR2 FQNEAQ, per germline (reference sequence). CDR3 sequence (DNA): TGTGCCAGCAGCTTAGATACAGGGCTTTTTGGAAACACCATATATTTT. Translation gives CASSLDTGLFGNTIYF.

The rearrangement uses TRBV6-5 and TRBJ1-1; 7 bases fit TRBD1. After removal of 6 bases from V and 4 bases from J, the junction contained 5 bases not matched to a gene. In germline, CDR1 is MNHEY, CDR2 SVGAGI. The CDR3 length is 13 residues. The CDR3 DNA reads TGTGCCAGCAGCAGACAGGGACTCACTGAAGCTTTCTTT. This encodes CASSRQGLTEAFF.